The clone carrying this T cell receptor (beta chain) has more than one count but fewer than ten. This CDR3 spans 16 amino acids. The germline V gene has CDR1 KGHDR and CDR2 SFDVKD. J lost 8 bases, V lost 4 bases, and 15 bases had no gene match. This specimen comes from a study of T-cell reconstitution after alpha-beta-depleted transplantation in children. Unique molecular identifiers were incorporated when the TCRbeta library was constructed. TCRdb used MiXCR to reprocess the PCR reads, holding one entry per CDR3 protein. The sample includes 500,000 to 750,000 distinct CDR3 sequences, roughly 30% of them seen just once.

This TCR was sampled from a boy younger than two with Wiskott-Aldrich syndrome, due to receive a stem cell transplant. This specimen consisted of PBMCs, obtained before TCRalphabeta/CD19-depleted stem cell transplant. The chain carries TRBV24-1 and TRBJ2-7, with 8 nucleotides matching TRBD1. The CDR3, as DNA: TGTGCCACCAGTGACCCAATCTCAGGGGGCATCGATAAGCAGTACTTC. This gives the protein CATSDPISGGIDKQYF.